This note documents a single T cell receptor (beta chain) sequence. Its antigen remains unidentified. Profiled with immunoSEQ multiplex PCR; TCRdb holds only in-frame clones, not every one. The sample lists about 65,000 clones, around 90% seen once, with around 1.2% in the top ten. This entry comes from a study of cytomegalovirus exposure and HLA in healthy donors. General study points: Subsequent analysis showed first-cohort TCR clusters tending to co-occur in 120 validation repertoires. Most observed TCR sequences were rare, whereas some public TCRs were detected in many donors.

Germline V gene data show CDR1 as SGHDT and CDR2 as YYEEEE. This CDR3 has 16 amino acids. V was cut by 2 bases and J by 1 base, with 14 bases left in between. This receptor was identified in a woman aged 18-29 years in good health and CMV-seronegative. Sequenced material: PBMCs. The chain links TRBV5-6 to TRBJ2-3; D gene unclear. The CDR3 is CASSFQRSDRTDTQYF. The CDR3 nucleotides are TGTGCCAGCAGCTTCCAGAGGAGTGATCGCACAGATACGCAGTATTTT.